The 27 T cell receptor beta chains in this list originate from one sample, sequenced in a study of blood T cell repertoires in COVID-19. Profiled with immunoSEQ multiplex PCR; TCRdb holds only in-frame clones, not every one. The data show approximately 88,000 clones, about nine tenths seen once. Sequenced sample: peripheral blood. The receptors here all came from a male donor with acute or convalescent COVID-19.

In nucleotides, the CDR3 is TGTGCCAGTAGTGTGGGACAGGGTGTCTACGAGCAGTACTTC. Translating it yields CASSVGQGVYEQYF. The chain employs TRBV19 and TRBJ2-7; 9 bases line up with TRBD1. CDR1 LNHDA and CDR2 SQIVND come from the germline V gene (reference sequence). The V gene end was trimmed by 5 bases and the J gene end by 3 bases; junction bases not matched to a gene: 5. The CDR3 consists of 14 residues.

This chain connects TRBV6-5 to TRBJ2-3; 13 bases match TRBD2. V was pared by 3 bases and J by 5 bases, with 5 bases of the junction left unmatched. Germline V gives CDR1 MNHEY, CDR2 SVGAGI. The CDR3 has 16 residues. The CDR3 sequence is CASSYWTSGGLDTQYF. The CDR3 DNA is TGTGCCAGCAGTTATTGGACTAGCGGGGGTTTAGATACGCAGTATTTT.

In its sample, this clone was seen a few times. This chain links TRBV10-3 with TRBJ1-1; D may be TRBD1 (5 bases). CDR1 is ENHRY, CDR2 SYGVKD, per germline. This CDR3 contains 13 residues. Trimming removed 6 bases at V and 1 base at J, with 9 bases between. The CDR3 reads CAISVQGNTEAFF. As DNA, the CDR3 is TGTGCCATCAGCGTGCAGGGGAACACTGAAGCTTTCTTT.

This chain links TRBV14 with TRBJ1-1; maybe TRBD1 (6 bases). This CDR3 region has 14 residues. Between the trimmed V and J ends, which lost 3 bases and 4 bases, there was a span of 12 bases. The germline V gene encodes CDR1 SGHDN and CDR2 FVKESK. The CDR3 region has the DNA TGTGCCAGCAGCCACCTACAGGGATTCACTGAAGCTTTCTTT. Amino acid sequence: CASSHLQGFTEAFF.

V is TRBV5-1 and J is TRBJ2-2; 8 nucleotides align to TRBD1. V lost 4 bases, J lost 6 bases, and 5 bases stayed unmatched. The CDR3 contains 14 residues. Germline CDR1 and CDR2: SGHRS and YFSETQ. The CDR3 DNA reads as TGCGCCAGCAGCCGATCGACAGGGGCCGGGGAGCTGTTTTTT. Translated: CASSRSTGAGELFF.

The CDR3 loop reads CASSYSTGNTGELFF. The CDR3 DNA reads TGCGCCAGCAGCTATTCGACAGGGAACACCGGGGAGCTGTTTTTT. This chain links TRBV5-1 with TRBJ2-2; possible D gene TRBD1, 6 bases. The germline V and J ends were trimmed by 3 bases and 1 base, with 10 bases remaining between them. The CDR3 sequence is 15 residues long. Germline V lookup: CDR1 SGHRS, CDR2 YFSETQ.

V usage is TRBV3-1 (or the pseudogene TRBV3-2) and J usage is TRBJ2-2; 9 nucleotides line up with TRBD1. Trimming cost V 1 base and J 2 bases; bases outside gene matches: 5. Looked up from germline, CDR1 is LGHDT and CDR2 is YNNKEL (reference sequence). The CDR3 totals 17 residues. The CDR3 sequence is CASSQGTGGINTGELFF. CDR3 in DNA: TGTGCCAGCAGCCAAGGAACAGGGGGCATCAACACCGGGGAGCTGTTTTTT.

The chain couples TRBV5-1 to TRBJ2-5, with 8 bases that match TRBD1. Germline lookup yields CDR1 SGHRS and CDR2 YFSETQ. The J segment lost 5 bases and the V segment lost 0 bases, leaving 9 bases of the junction unmatched. The CDR3 length is 16 residues. CDR3 sequence reads: CASSLGDRTLGETQYF. In DNA, the CDR3 is TGCGCCAGCAGCTTGGGGGACAGGACCCTCGGGGAGACCCAGTACTTC.

The chain links TRBV9 to TRBJ2-2; 9 nucleotides line up with TRBD1. CDR1 is SGDLS, CDR2 YYNGEE, per germline. CDR3 length: 15 residues. V was pared by 4 bases and J by 7 bases, with 8 bases of the junction left unmatched. In nucleotides, the CDR3 is TGTGCCAGCAGCCCCACGGGACAGGGTTTCGGGGAGCTGTTTTTT. It specifies CASSPTGQGFGELFF.

V gene TRBV6-5 combines with J gene TRBJ2-1; no clear D gene. This CDR3 is built from 15 residues. Trimming removed 2 bases at V and 5 bases at J, with 13 bases between. CDR1 and CDR2 (germline): MNHEY, SVGAGI. This CDR3 is CASSYRPLGDNEQFF. CDR3 DNA sequence: TGTGCCAGCAGTTACCGCCCCTTGGGCGACAATGAGCAGTTCTTC.

The chain couples TRBV7-3 to TRBJ1-2, with 7 positions matching TRBD1. There are 14 residues in the CDR3. CDR1 is SGHTA, CDR2 FQGTGA, per germline. V was pared by 4 bases and J by 4 bases, with 6 bases of the junction left unmatched. The CDR3 is CASSYGTVSYGYTF. The CDR3 DNA is TGTGCCAGCAGCTATGGGACAGTGAGCTATGGCTACACCTTC.

The rearrangement uses TRBV4-1 and TRBJ1-2; a weak D match, TRBD1 (5 bases). Germline loops: CDR1 MGHRA, CDR2 YSYEKL. The CDR3 contains 13 residues. Trimming removed 4 bases from V and 4 bases from J, with 10 bases in between. This CDR3 is CASSPRQSYGYTF. CDR3 nucleotides: TGCGCCAGCAGCCCCCGACAGTCCTATGGCTACACCTTC.

The chain joins TRBV19 to TRBJ1-5; 9 nucleotides match TRBD1. CDR3 length: 16 residues. V shed 6 bases, J shed 3 bases, and the junction held 9 bases outside the gene matches. CDR1 and CDR2 from the germline V gene are LNHDA and SQIVND (reference sequence). CDR3 sequence (DNA): TGTGCCAGTAGCCACCTCGGACAGGGGCACAATCAGCCCCAGCATTTT. It specifies CASSHLGQGHNQPQHF.

V usage is TRBV5-6 and J usage is TRBJ1-1; tentatively, D is TRBD1 (6 bases). The length of the CDR3 is 15 residues. Trimming left V 3 bases short and J 5 bases short, with 17 bases between. CDR1 is SGHDT and CDR2 is YYEEEE in the germline V gene. The CDR3 DNA follows: TGTGCCAGCAGCTCCATAGGGGGGGAACGGACTGAAGCTTTCTTT. It translates to CASSSIGGERTEAFF.

J is TRBJ2-7 and V is TRBV7-3; TRBD1 matches 10 bases. From germline, CDR1 is SGHTA and CDR2 FQGTGA. This CDR3 is 14 amino acids long. The V segment lost 5 bases and the J segment 5 bases; nucleotides outside the gene matches: 6. The CDR3 DNA reads TGTGCCAGCAGCCTTAAGACAGGGGGCCACGAGCAGTACTTC. Protein sequence: CASSLKTGGHEQYF.

The rearrangement joins TRBV6-5 to TRBJ2-7, with a tentative D call TRBD1 (6 bases). Per germline, CDR1 MNHEY and CDR2 SVGAGI. V gave up 2 bases and J gave up 7 bases, with 9 bases separating them. CDR3 length: 12 amino acids. CDR3 in amino acids: CASSYPQGEQYF. CDR3 DNA sequence: TGTGCCAGCAGTTACCCCCAGGGGGAGCAGTACTTC.

This clone was picked up one time. This chain uses TRBV4-2 with TRBJ2-2; the match to TRBD2 covers 13 bases. The CDR3 runs 19 residues. Germline values: CDR1 LGHNA, CDR2 YNFKEQ. V lost 4 bases and J lost 1; bases outside the gene matches: 9. The CDR3 protein is CASSLGLAGADWNTGELFF. The CDR3 DNA sequence: TGTGCCAGCAGCCTTGGACTAGCGGGGGCCGACTGGAACACCGGGGAGCTGTTTTTT.

The gene calls are TRBV19 and TRBJ1-1; D perhaps matches TRBD1 (6 bases). V was clipped by 7 bases and J by 1 base, with 13 bases between them. The CDR3 is made up of 14 amino acids. Germline CDR1 LNHDA, CDR2 SQIVND (reference sequence). The CDR3 DNA is TGTGCCAGTACTACGGGACAATCGAACACTGAAGCTTTCTTT. Translation: CASTTGQSNTEAFF.

In DNA form, the CDR3 reads TGCAGCGTTGACCTCCAGCGGGGGGTGGCCTACAATGAGCAGTTCTTC. Its translation: CSVDLQRGVAYNEQFF. This chain uses TRBV29-1 with TRBJ2-1, with TRBD2 matching 9 bases. This CDR3 is built from 16 residues. The germline V gene has CDR1 SQVTM and CDR2 ANQGSEA. V shed 3 bases and J 2 bases; nucleotides not matched to a gene: 8.

The chain carries TRBV6-5 and TRBJ1-3; no definite D call. This CDR3 comprises 11 residues. Germline V lookup: CDR1 MNHEY, CDR2 SVGAGI. Trimming took 10 bases from V and 4 from J, leaving 8 bases between them. The DNA of the CDR3 is TGTGCCACCAGCAGGGGAAACACCATATATTTT. Protein product: CATSRGNTIYF.

V gene TRBV6-5 combines with J gene TRBJ1-2, with 9 bases aligning to TRBD1. Germline V gives CDR1 MNHEY, CDR2 SVGAGI. The CDR3 sequence is 15 residues long. V lost 0 bases and J lost 8; bases outside the gene matches: 7. The CDR3 here is CASSYSTGGVEGYTF. In DNA form, the CDR3 reads TGTGCCAGCAGTTACTCTACAGGGGGCGTTGAAGGCTACACCTTC.

The V call is TRBV28, the J call TRBJ1-4, with TRBD1 matching 9 bases. This CDR3 comprises 15 residues. The ends lost 5 bases at V and 6 bases at J; junction bases unmatched: 7. Germline V gene sequence: CDR1 MDHEN, CDR2 SYDVKM. CDR3 sequence (DNA): TGTGCCAGCAGTGCGCCCGACAGGGGGGATGAAAAACTGTTTTTT. Translated: CASSAPDRGDEKLFF.

The V call is TRBV5-1, the J call TRBJ2-3; the match to TRBD2 covers 11 bases. The CDR3 extends over 16 amino acids. Germline CDR1 reads SGHRS; CDR2 reads YFSETQ. V lost 1 base, J lost 4 bases, and 5 bases stayed unmatched. The DNA for the CDR3 is TGCGCCAGCAGCTTGACTAGCGGGGGTCAGGCAGATACGCAGTATTTT. Protein: CASSLTSGGQADTQYF.

The genes are TRBV11-2 and TRBJ1-5; TRBD1 matches at 7 bases. The CDR3 is made up of 15 amino acids. CDR1 and CDR2 from the germline V gene are SGHAT and FQNNGV. The V and J ends lost 5 bases and 1 base, in that order; junction bases with no gene match: 5. The CDR3 here is CASSAGQASNQPQHF. The CDR3 nucleotides read TGTGCCAGCAGCGCAGGACAGGCGAGCAATCAGCCCCAGCATTTT.

V and J are TRBV5-8 and TRBJ2-3; D is possibly TRBD2 (6 bases). V dropped 5 bases and J dropped 3 bases, with 16 bases sitting between them. The CDR3 extends over 15 amino acids. Per the germline V gene, CDR1 is SGHTS and CDR2 is YDEGEE. The CDR3, as DNA: TGTGCCAGCAGTTCCCCCGGGAGCAGGACAGATACGCAGTATTTT. Translated, it gives CASSSPGSRTDTQYF.

CDR3 DNA sequence: TGTGCCAGCAGCCACGGGACCGGGGGTTCACCCCTCCACTTT. It encodes CASSHGTGGSPLHF. The rearrangement uses TRBV3-1 (or the pseudogene TRBV3-2) and TRBJ1-6; maybe TRBD1 (5 bases). The germline V and J ends were trimmed by 3 bases and 9 bases, with 12 bases remaining between them. This CDR3 comprises 14 residues. CDR1 is LGHDT, CDR2 YNNKEL, per germline (reference sequence).

This chain links TRBV5-6 with TRBJ2-1, with 11 bases matching TRBD1. The CDR3 spans 16 residues. Losses at the gene ends were 4 bases for V and 4 bases for J; bases not matched to a gene: 7. The germline gives CDR1 SGHDT, CDR2 YYEEEE. Here the CDR3 reads CASSATGTGGYNEQFF. The DNA for the CDR3 is TGTGCCAGCAGCGCAACCGGGACAGGGGGGTACAATGAGCAGTTCTTC.